Listed here are 13 T cell receptor beta chains from one sample, sequenced in a study of cytomegalovirus exposure and HLA in healthy donors. Researchers ran the PCR with 60 Vbeta and 13 Jbeta primers. Clones were sequenced by immunoSEQ multiplex PCR, and TCRdb holds only the in-frame ones, with some missing. The sample lists 96,000 or so clones, roughly 74% occurring once. Sequences were obtained from PBMCs. All receptors come from a woman in her seventies in good health and CMV-seropositive.

The V and J genes are TRBV11-1 and TRBJ1-2; the match to TRBD1 covers 10 bases. This CDR3 contains 14 residues. Losses at the gene ends were 3 bases for V and 7 bases for J; bases not matched to a gene: 5. The germline CDR1 and CDR2 sequences are SGHAT and FQDESV (reference sequence). CDR3: CASSLRQGASGYTF. CDR3 nucleotide sequence: TGTGCCAGCAGCTTGAGACAGGGGGCGAGTGGCTACACCTTC.

This sequence joins TRBV7-9 and TRBJ2-5; D uncertain. Trimming removed 1 base from V and 4 bases from J, with 16 bases in between. The CDR3 totals 16 residues. Per the germline V gene, CDR1 is SEHNR and CDR2 is FQNEAQ (reference sequence). CDR3 loop: CASSLDFLQRTETQYF. The CDR3 DNA reads as TGTGCCAGCAGCTTAGATTTTCTGCAGCGCACAGAGACCCAGTACTTC.

The chain links TRBV29-1 to TRBJ2-3, with TRBD1 matching 8 bases. This CDR3 region has 15 residues. Trimming took 0 bases from V and 5 from J; bases not matched to a gene: 7. The germline CDR1 and CDR2 sequences are SQVTM and ANQGSEA. CDR3 coding DNA: TGCAGCGTTGAAGATAAAGGACAGGGAATAGATACGCAGTATTTT. Translated, it gives CSVEDKGQGIDTQYF.

This rearrangement joins TRBV28 to TRBJ2-7, with TRBD2 matching 11 bases. Germline CDR1 reads MDHEN; CDR2 reads SYDVKM. The V and J ends lost 7 bases and 3 bases, in that order; junction bases with no gene match: 5. The CDR3 length is 14 residues. CDR3 nucleotide sequence: TGTGCCAGCATCTCCGGGACTAGCGGCTACGAGCAGTACTTC. Protein sequence: CASISGTSGYEQYF.

In this sample, this clone turned up a few times. DNA of the CDR3: TGTGCCATCAGTGACTCCTCACAAGCCTACGAGCAGTACTTC. It specifies CAISDSSQAYEQYF. This chain links TRBV10-3 with TRBJ2-7; D gene unclear. This CDR3 spans 14 amino acids. The ends were cut back, 3 bases at V and 2 bases at J, with 11 bases in the middle. Germline CDR1 and CDR2: ENHRY and SYGVKD.

This clone was counted a few times. The rearrangement links TRBV7-2 to TRBJ2-1; D might be TRBD2 (5 bases). Germline V lookup: CDR1 SGHTA, CDR2 FQGNSA. The CDR3 totals 15 residues. With 7 bases removed from V and 6 bases from J, the gap between germline ends came to 19 bases. CDR3 sequence reads: CASNQRLGRGNEQFF. DNA of the CDR3: TGTGCCAGCAACCAAAGACTGGGCCGGGGCAATGAGCAGTTCTTC.

This clone was seen more than once but under ten times. CDR3 DNA sequence: TGTGCCAGCTCAATCCCGGGACTAGCCTCAAGGGATACGCAGTATTTT. This encodes CASSIPGLASRDTQYF. This chain links TRBV18 with TRBJ2-3; 9 nucleotides agree with TRBD2. V lost 5 bases, J lost 6 bases, and 12 bases stayed unmatched. CDR3 length: 16 residues. Germline V gene lookup returns CDR1 KGHSH and CDR2 LQKENI.

This CDR3 is CASSPLQGAANYGYTF. CDR3 in DNA: TGTGCCAGCAGCCCCTTACAGGGGGCAGCTAACTATGGCTACACCTTC. V gene TRBV11-2 combines with J gene TRBJ1-2; 9 nucleotides agree with TRBD1. The ends lost 5 bases at V and 0 bases at J; junction bases unmatched: 7. CDR1 and CDR2 from the germline V gene are SGHAT and FQNNGV. The CDR3 is 16 residues long. The whole variable domain, filled in from reference TRBV11-2 and TRBJ1-2, reads EAGVAQSPRYKIIEKRQSVAFWCNPISGHATLYWYQQILGQGPKLLIQFQNNGVVDDSQLPKDRFSAERLKGVDSTLKIQPAKLEDSAVYLCASSPLQGAANYGYTFGSGTRLTVV.

The rearrangement joins TRBV4-3 to TRBJ1-4; no firm D call. Germline loops: CDR1 LGHNA, CDR2 YSLEER. Trimming took 4 bases from V and 6 from J, leaving 18 bases between them. There are 16 residues in the CDR3. The CDR3 loop reads CASSRSPTGSYEKLFF. The CDR3 DNA follows: TGCGCCAGCAGCCGATCCCCAACGGGGTCCTATGAAAAACTGTTTTTT.

This sequence joins TRBV6-6 and TRBJ2-6; perhaps TRBD1 as D (5 bases). The V gene lost 8 bases and the J gene lost 2 bases, with 13 bases spanning the gap. The CDR3 length is 15 residues. Germline V CDR1 and CDR2: MNHNY, SVGAGI (reference sequence). The CDR3 nucleotides are TGTGCCAGCTATAGCAGGGCAGCTGGGGCCAACGTCCTGACTTTC. It codes for CASYSRAAGANVLTF.

This chain links TRBV10-1 with TRBJ2-7, with D perhaps matching TRBD1 (6 bases). The V gene's germline CDR1 is WNHNN and CDR2 SYGVQD (reference sequence). The length of the CDR3 is 13 residues. Trimming shortened V by 6 bases and J by 0 bases, and 9 bases separated the two germline ends. The CDR3 sequence is CASRKTGSYEQYF. Here the CDR3 DNA reads TGCGCCAGCAGAAAGACAGGCTCCTACGAGCAGTACTTC.

The V call is TRBV19, the J call TRBJ2-7; 11 nucleotides align to TRBD1. J lost 6 bases, V lost 3 bases, and 4 bases had no gene match. The CDR3 is made up of 14 amino acids. In germline, CDR1 is LNHDA, CDR2 SQIVND (reference sequence). CDR3 sequence: CASSMGTGGLEQYF. In nucleotides, the CDR3 is TGTGCCAGTAGTATGGGGACAGGGGGACTCGAGCAGTACTTC. The full variable domain, in which reference TRBV19 and TRBJ2-7 provide the parts outside the CDR3, is DGGITQSPKYLFRKEGQNVTLSCEQNLNHDAMYWYRQDPGQGLRLIYYSQIVNDFQKGDIAEGYSVSREKKESFPLTVTSAQKNPTAFYLCASSMGTGGLEQYFGPGTRLTVT.

V and J are TRBV7-8 and TRBJ1-2; D uncertain. The CDR3 is made up of 14 amino acids. V was trimmed by 3 bases and J by 3 bases, leaving 11 bases between them. Germline CDR1 is SGHVS and CDR2 is FQNEAQ. The CDR3 region has the DNA TGTGCCAGCAGCTTCGGGGAAGTGGACTATGGCTACACCTTC. Its protein is CASSFGEVDYGYTF. Drawing the rest from reference TRBV7-8 and TRBJ1-2, the complete variable domain is GAGVSQSPRYKVAKRGQDVALRCDPISGHVSLFWYQQALGQGPEFLTYFQNEAQLDKSGLPSDRFFAERPEGSVSTLKIQRTQQEDSAVYLCASSFGEVDYGYTFGSGTRLTVV.